Below are 26 T cell receptor beta chains sequenced from a single sample in a study of T cells in localized non-small cell lung cancer. TCRdb's table, derived via immunoSEQ multiplex PCR, lists solely in-frame clones and lacks some. The table has around 26,000 clones, 90% seen once; the top ten hold 0.95% to 1.4%. Specimen: peripheral blood, collected before any cancer treatment. The receptor set was obtained from a woman aged 40-70 years with stage I lung adenocarcinoma.

This CDR3 is CSVDVGNTIYF. CDR3 bases: TGCAGCGTCGATGTCGGAAACACCATATATTTT. This sequence joins TRBV29-1 and TRBJ1-3, with D unresolved. Germline loops: CDR1 SQVTM, CDR2 ANQGSEA. The CDR3 loop spans 11 amino acids. Trimming cost V 6 bases and J 4 bases, with 7 bases left between them.

The chain combines TRBV7-2 with TRBJ2-7; TRBD2 matches at 11 bases. The CDR3 is 17 residues long. The J segment lost 0 bases and the V segment lost 2 bases, leaving 6 bases of the junction unmatched. Looked up from germline, CDR1 is SGHTA and CDR2 is FQGNSA. CDR3: CASSLSLAGGSSYEQYF. CDR3 coding DNA: TGTGCCAGCAGCTTATCATTAGCGGGAGGGAGCTCCTACGAGCAGTACTTC.

This clone was observed once. This sequence joins TRBV14 and TRBJ1-2; no firm D call. The germline CDR1 and CDR2 sequences are SGHDN and FVKESK. This CDR3 is 15 amino acids long. Trimming stripped 1 base from V and 4 bases from J, with 13 bases between. The CDR3 nucleotides are TGTGCCAGCAGCCAAGTAGCAGGATCACCCTATGGCTACACCTTC. It translates to CASSQVAGSPYGYTF.

The chain joins TRBV7-6 to TRBJ1-1; D uncertain. CDR3 length equals 14 residues. CDR1 and CDR2 (germline): SGHVS, FNYEAQ. With 8 bases removed from V and 2 bases from J, the gap between germline ends came to 15 bases. The CDR3 sequence: CASAPGLDNTEAFF. CDR3 in DNA: TGTGCCAGCGCCCCAGGTTTGGACAACACTGAAGCTTTCTTT.

This sequence joins TRBV19 and TRBJ2-1; D unresolved. The CDR3 runs 15 residues. CDR1 and CDR2 from the germline V gene are LNHDA and SQIVND (reference sequence). V was trimmed by 0 bases and J by 6 bases, leaving 12 bases between them. The CDR3 nucleotides are TGTGCCAGTAGTATAGAGGGAACCTCCGGCAATGAGCAGTTCTTC. Translated: CASSIEGTSGNEQFF.

V is TRBV6-5 and J is TRBJ1-3, with 8 bases fitting TRBD1. Unmatched junction bases numbered 8, after V lost 7 bases and J lost 3 bases. Germline CDR1 MNHEY, CDR2 SVGAGI. This CDR3 contains 15 residues. In DNA form, the CDR3 reads TGTGCCAGCACGCAGGGGGCGCGAAGTGGAAACACCATATATTTT. This codes for CASTQGARSGNTIYF.

The chain recombines TRBV4-1 with TRBJ1-5, with 9 bases that match TRBD1. The junction had 7 bases not matched to a gene; V was cut back by 4 bases and J by 0 bases. The CDR3 consists of 17 residues. Germline CDR1 and CDR2: MGHRA and YSYEKL. The CDR3 DNA reads as TGCGCCAGCAGCCTGATGACAGGGGGTAATAGCAATCAGCCCCAGCATTTT. Its protein is CASSLMTGGNSNQPQHF.

The V call is TRBV18, the J call TRBJ2-1, with D perhaps matching TRBD2 (5 bases). The germline V gene encodes CDR1 KGHSH and CDR2 LQKENI. This CDR3 region has 13 residues. Trimming took off 2 bases at V and 12 bases at J, with 14 bases between the two ends. CDR3 DNA sequence: TGTGCCAGCTCACCATCGGGGTACAGCGGGCAGTTCTTC. Translation gives CASSPSGYSGQFF. The variable domain in full, with the rest retrieved from reference TRBV18 and TRBJ2-1, is NAGVMQNPRHLVRRRGQEARLRCSPMKGHSHVYWYRQLPEEGLKFMVYLQKENIIDESGMPKERFSAEFPKEGPSILRIQQVVRGDSAAYFCASSPSGYSGQFFGPGTRLTVL.

This clone was detected only a few times. The chain uses TRBV9 and TRBJ2-2; D may be TRBD1 or TRBD2 (5 bases each). The germline gives CDR1 SGDLS, CDR2 YYNGEE. The CDR3 length is 15 residues. Trimming left V 0 bases short and J 1 base short, with 7 bases between. The chain's CDR3 is CASSVEGRNTGELFF. The DNA of the CDR3 is TGTGCCAGCAGCGTAGAGGGGAGGAACACCGGGGAGCTGTTTTTT.

CDR3: CASSIGGKEQYF. For the CDR3, the DNA is TGTGCCAGTAGTATAGGGGGTAAGGAGCAGTACTTC. The chain carries TRBV19 and TRBJ2-7; D is uncertain. Trimming removed 1 base at V and 7 bases at J, with 8 bases between. CDR1 is LNHDA and CDR2 is SQIVND in the germline V gene (reference sequence). The CDR3 spans 12 residues.

The V gene is TRBV19, the J gene TRBJ1-4; 9 bases are a match to TRBD1. The germline V gene has CDR1 LNHDA and CDR2 SQIVND (reference sequence). J was trimmed by 7 bases and V by 4 bases; bases with no gene match: 7. CDR3 size: 15 residues. DNA for the CDR3: TGTGCCAGTAGTAACACCGGGACAGGGTTTGAAAAACTGTTTTTT. It is translated as CASSNTGTGFEKLFF.

The genes are TRBV4-3 and TRBJ1-4, with unresolved D. Trimming took off 0 bases at V and 0 bases at J, with 11 bases between the two ends. The CDR3 is 17 amino acids. The germline gives CDR1 LGHNA, CDR2 YSLEER. This CDR3 reads CASSQEMAPTTNEKLFF. DNA of the CDR3: TGCGCCAGCAGCCAAGAAATGGCTCCCACAACTAATGAAAAACTGTTTTTT.

The chain joins TRBV10-3 to TRBJ2-7; 10 positions agree with TRBD2. Germline CDR1 and CDR2: ENHRY and SYGVKD. CDR3 length: 15 residues. The trim removed 11 bases at V and 2 bases at J, leaving 12 bases unmatched. The CDR3 here is CASSRASGGPYEQYF. As DNA, the CDR3 is TGTGCCTCATCGCGCGCTAGCGGGGGTCCCTACGAGCAGTACTTC.

This chain uses TRBV19 with TRBJ2-3; a weak D match, TRBD2 (5 bases). Germline V gene data show CDR1 as LNHDA and CDR2 as SQIVND (reference sequence). With 2 bases removed from V and 4 bases from J, the gap between germline ends came to 10 bases. The CDR3 runs 14 residues. The CDR3 DNA reads as TGTGCCAGTAGTATAAGAGGGTTTCCAGATACGCAGTATTTT. Its translation is CASSIRGFPDTQYF.

The V call is TRBV19, the J call TRBJ2-1; 9 nucleotides line up with TRBD1. The CDR3 runs 14 residues. Losses at the gene ends were 5 bases for V and 7 bases for J; bases not matched to a gene: 6. CDR1 and CDR2 from the germline V gene are LNHDA and SQIVND (reference sequence). The CDR3 DNA sequence: TGTGCCAGTAGTCGCCGGGACAGGGAGAATGAGCAGTTCTTC. This translates into CASSRRDRENEQFF.

V gene TRBV19 combines with J gene TRBJ1-5; tentatively, D is TRBD1 (5 bases). Looked up from germline, CDR1 is LNHDA and CDR2 is SQIVND (reference sequence). Between the trimmed V and J ends, which lost 3 bases and 0 bases, there was a span of 12 bases. CDR3 length: 16 amino acids. CDR3: CASSIGGVHSNQPQHF. The CDR3 DNA is TGTGCCAGTAGTATTGGGGGGGTACATAGCAATCAGCCCCAGCATTTT.

The chain has TRBV6-5 and TRBJ2-7; D could derive from TRBD1 or TRBD2 (7 bases each). Trimming cost V 3 bases and J 5 bases, with 17 bases left between them. This CDR3 is 15 amino acids long. Germline lookup yields CDR1 MNHEY and CDR2 SVGAGI. DNA of the CDR3: TGTGCCAGCAGTTATAAGGGAGGGCAGGGGGACGAGCAGTACTTC. This encodes CASSYKGGQGDEQYF.

The chain is built from TRBV15 and TRBJ1-2; D is unresolved. V dropped 0 bases and J dropped 14 bases, with 13 bases sitting between them. The V gene's germline CDR1 is LNHNV and CDR2 YYDKDF (reference sequence). CDR3 size: 12 residues. CDR3 residues: CATSRDGVLWTF. The CDR3 nucleotides read TGTGCCACCAGCAGAGACGGTGTACTCTGGACCTTC.

In this sample, this clone turned up a few times. V and J are TRBV6-1 and TRBJ1-4; D not resolved. V dropped 10 bases and J dropped 4 bases, with 13 bases sitting between them. The CDR3 length is 13 residues. CDR1 and CDR2 (germline): MNHNS, SASEGT. In DNA form, the CDR3 reads TGTGCCACCTGCCGGGCCTTTAATGAAAAACTGTTTTTT. Its protein is CATCRAFNEKLFF.

This sequence joins TRBV7-9 and TRBJ1-3, with D possibly matching TRBD1 (6 bases). Trimming stripped 5 bases from V and 1 base from J, with 18 bases between. The CDR3 length is 17 residues. From germline, CDR1 is SEHNR and CDR2 FQNEAQ (reference sequence). CDR3 protein: CASSQAIYRASGNTIYF. CDR3 coding DNA: TGTGCCAGCAGCCAGGCCATTTACAGGGCGTCTGGAAACACCATATATTTT.

The chain recombines TRBV7-2 with TRBJ2-7, with 10 bases fitting TRBD2. Germline V gives CDR1 SGHTA, CDR2 FQGNSA. Trimming cost V 5 bases and J 4 bases; bases outside gene matches: 8. This CDR3 spans 15 amino acids. This chain's CDR3 is CASSPTSGVNYEQYF. CDR3 DNA: TGTGCCAGCAGCCCTACTAGCGGGGTTAATTACGAGCAGTACTTC.

The chain combines TRBV6-6 with TRBJ2-2; tentative D call: TRBD1 (5 bases). The CDR3 extends over 14 amino acids. V lost 7 bases and J 2 bases, leaving 11 bases between the germline ends. Germline loops: CDR1 MNHNY, CDR2 SVGAGI (reference sequence). CDR3 in DNA: TGTGCCAGCAACGAACAGGTCAACACCGGGGAGCTGTTTTTT. It specifies CASNEQVNTGELFF.

The chain employs TRBV11-2 and TRBJ1-2; the D gene is possibly TRBD1 (6 bases). This CDR3 has 13 residues. Germline V gene sequence: CDR1 SGHAT, CDR2 FQNNGV. The V gene lost 3 bases and the J gene lost 8 bases, with 13 bases spanning the gap. CDR3 sequence: CASSLGRGIGYTF. As DNA, the CDR3 is TGTGCCAGCAGCTTGGGCAGGGGTATCGGCTACACCTTC.

The chain links TRBV7-6 to TRBJ2-5; 11 bases line up with TRBD2. The V and J ends lost 5 bases and 4 bases, in that order; junction bases with no gene match: 12. This CDR3 has 17 amino acids. CDR1 is SGHVS, CDR2 FNYEAQ, per germline. As DNA, the CDR3 is TGTGCCAGCAGCAGACACTTTAGCGGGGGGGCCGGAGAGACCCAGTACTTC. Its protein product is CASSRHFSGGAGETQYF.

As concerns this clone: The sample holds other DNA sequences that translate to the same CDR3. This chain joins TRBV5-1 and TRBJ2-7, with D tentatively TRBD1 (5 bases). The CDR3 is 14 residues long. With 0 bases removed from V and 2 bases from J, the gap between germline ends came to 9 bases. Per germline, CDR1 SGHRS and CDR2 YFSETQ. Here the CDR3 DNA reads TGCGCCAGCAGCTTGGGGCAGGGTCCCTACGAGCAGTACTTC. Its protein is CASSLGQGPYEQYF. Full variable domain (outside the CDR3, taken from reference TRBV5-1 and TRBJ2-7): KAGVTQTPRYLIKTRGQQVTLSCSPISGHRSVSWYQQTPGQGLQFLFEYFSETQRNKGNFPGRFSGRQFSNSRSEMNVSTLELGDSALYLCASSLGQGPYEQYFGPGTRLTVT.

The CDR3 nucleotides are TGCGCCAGCAGCGCCCCCGGGGGGCTCGGAGAGACCCAGTACTTC. Its translation: CASSAPGGLGETQYF. The gene calls are TRBV5-1 and TRBJ2-5, with D tentatively TRBD2 (7 bases). CDR3 size: 15 residues. Trimming pared 4 bases from V and 4 bases from J, leaving 17 bases between. Looked up from germline, CDR1 is SGHRS and CDR2 is YFSETQ.